This is a list of T cell receptor beta chains from one sample in a study. TCRdb fed the RT-PCR reads into MiXCR, producing one record per CDR3 protein. The sample has about 680,000 distinct CDR3 sequences; about 14% are singletons. Sequencing was performed on memory CD4+ T cells from blood. The source of these receptors is a female donor in good health, serving as a healthy control. Each CDR3 is given with its conserved first and last residue. A D gene is named only where the DNA matches it firmly. Size is stated for part of the rows, as once, few or many counts, or as a class when the clone is expanded.

len: 15; v_gene: TRBV6-2/TRBV6-3; j_gene: TRBJ2-7; abundance: NA; d_gene: TRBD2; CDR3nt: TGTGCCAGCAGTTCCCAACTAGCGGGAGCCAACGAGCAGTACTTC; CDR3aa: CASSSQLAGANEQYF
len: 14; v_gene: TRBV9; j_gene: TRBJ2-4; abundance: NA; d_gene: NA; CDR3nt: TGTGCCAGCAGCGTAGGTATCTCCGGGGACATTCAGTACTTC; CDR3aa: CASSVGISGDIQYF
len: 14; v_gene: TRBV20-1; j_gene: TRBJ2-1; abundance: NA; d_gene: TRBD1; CDR3nt: TGCAGTGCTAGGGTCGGGACAGCTTACAATGAGCAGTTCTTC; CDR3aa: CSARVGTAYNEQFF
len: 11; v_gene: TRBV10-3; j_gene: TRBJ2-5; abundance: many; d_gene: NA; CDR3nt: TGTGCCATCAGTTGGGAAGAGACCCAGTACTTC; CDR3aa: CAISWEETQYF
len: 14; v_gene: TRBV7-9; j_gene: TRBJ1-1; abundance: NA; d_gene: TRBD1; CDR3nt: TGTGCCAGCAGCCCAACAGGGGAGGCAAAGAAAGCTTTCTTT; CDR3aa: CASSPTGEAKKAFF
len: 13; v_gene: TRBV6-6; j_gene: TRBJ1-1; abundance: few; d_gene: NA; CDR3nt: TGTGCCGGGGGCCGGGGAGGGGACACTGAAGCTTTCTTT; CDR3aa: CAGGRGGDTEAFF
len: 13; v_gene: TRBV20-1; j_gene: TRBJ1-5; abundance: NA; d_gene: NA; CDR3nt: TGCAGTGCTAGGGAGGGGGGGAGTCAGCCCCAGCATTTT; CDR3aa: CSAREGGSQPQHF
len: 13; v_gene: TRBV30; j_gene: TRBJ1-1; abundance: NA; d_gene: NA; CDR3nt: TGTGCCTGGAGTATCAGGGCGGGCACTGAAGCTTTCTTT; CDR3aa: CAWSIRAGTEAFF
len: 12; v_gene: TRBV7-9; j_gene: TRBJ2-5; abundance: few; d_gene: NA; CDR3nt: TGTGCCAGCAGCTTAGAGTCCCGGACCCAGTACTTC; CDR3aa: CASSLESRTQYF
len: 12; v_gene: TRBV7-2; j_gene: TRBJ2-7; abundance: NA; d_gene: NA; CDR3nt: TGTGCCAGCAGCTTAGACCGTGCTAAGCAGTACTTC; CDR3aa: CASSLDRAKQYF
len: 17; v_gene: TRBV6-5; j_gene: TRBJ1-5; abundance: NA; d_gene: TRBD1; CDR3nt: TGTGCCAGCAGTTACTCGATTGGTATGTTAGGGGGCCAGCCCCAGCATTTT; CDR3aa: CASSYSIGMLGGQPQHF
len: 14; v_gene: TRBV20-1; j_gene: TRBJ1-4; abundance: many; d_gene: TRBD1; CDR3nt: TGCAGTGCTTTCAGACAGGGGGAGAGTGAAAAACTGTTTTTT; CDR3aa: CSAFRQGESEKLFF
len: 13; v_gene: TRBV29-1; j_gene: TRBJ1-2; abundance: few; d_gene: NA; CDR3nt: TGCAGCGTTTCCTTGGGGGTTAACTATGGCTACACCTTC; CDR3aa: CSVSLGVNYGYTF
len: 12; v_gene: TRBV29-1; j_gene: TRBJ1-1; abundance: many; d_gene: TRBD1; CDR3nt: TGCAGCGGTTCGACAGGGACCTCCGAAGCTTTCTTT; CDR3aa: CSGSTGTSEAFF
len: 15; v_gene: TRBV5-1; j_gene: TRBJ2-5; abundance: NA; d_gene: NA; CDR3nt: TGCGCCAGCAGCTTGGTTCCGGATGTTGGGGAGACCCAGTACTTC; CDR3aa: CASSLVPDVGETQYF
len: 12; v_gene: TRBV20-1; j_gene: TRBJ1-5; abundance: few; d_gene: NA; CDR3nt: TGCAGCTTCCGGAGGGGGAATCAGCCCCAGCATTTT; CDR3aa: CSFRRGNQPQHF
len: 17; v_gene: TRBV7-2; j_gene: TRBJ2-3; abundance: many; d_gene: NA; CDR3nt: TGTGCCAGCGCTCCCTCGAGTAGCGGACCTAGCACAGATACGCAGTATTTT; CDR3aa: CASAPSSSGPSTDTQYF
len: 13; v_gene: TRBV7-2; j_gene: TRBJ2-7; abundance: many; d_gene: TRBD1; CDR3nt: TGTGCCAGCAGCTTCGGACAGGGCGACGAGCAGTACTTC; CDR3aa: CASSFGQGDEQYF
len: 14; v_gene: TRBV5-1; j_gene: TRBJ2-2; abundance: few; d_gene: NA; CDR3nt: TGCGCCAGCAGCCAAAGGGGTAGCACCGGGGAGCTGTTTTTT; CDR3aa: CASSQRGSTGELFF
len: 15; v_gene: TRBV20-1; j_gene: TRBJ1-5; abundance: once; d_gene: NA; CDR3nt: TGCAGTGCTATCCCATCCACGTATAGCAATCAGCCCCAGCATTTT; CDR3aa: CSAIPSTYSNQPQHF
len: 14; v_gene: TRBV4-2; j_gene: TRBJ1-4; abundance: many; d_gene: TRBD1; CDR3nt: TGTGCCAGCAGCCACAGGGGGCAGGGGGAAAAACTGTTTTTT; CDR3aa: CASSHRGQGEKLFF
len: 15; v_gene: TRBV11-3; j_gene: TRBJ2-2; abundance: NA; d_gene: NA; CDR3nt: TGTGCCAGCAGCCCAGGGGTTGGGAACACCGGGGAGCTGTTTTTT; CDR3aa: CASSPGVGNTGELFF
len: 17; v_gene: TRBV7-2; j_gene: TRBJ1-2; abundance: NA; d_gene: TRBD1; CDR3nt: TGTGCCAGCAGCTTAGCGCGGGACAGGACTTTTTTCTATGGCTACACCTTC; CDR3aa: CASSLARDRTFFYGYTF
len: 15; v_gene: TRBV5-5; j_gene: TRBJ1-1; abundance: many; d_gene: TRBD1; CDR3nt: TGTGCCAGCAGCTTGTCGGGACAGGGGAACACTGAAGCTTTCTTT; CDR3aa: CASSLSGQGNTEAFF
len: 13; v_gene: TRBV28; j_gene: TRBJ2-5; abundance: many; d_gene: NA; CDR3nt: TGTGCTAGCAGCTCTGGGGGGCGAGAGACCCAGTACTTC; CDR3aa: CASSSGGRETQYF
len: 13; v_gene: TRBV7-2; j_gene: TRBJ2-3; abundance: many; d_gene: NA; CDR3nt: TGTGCCAGCAGCTGGGACTCGACAGATACGCAGTATTTT; CDR3aa: CASSWDSTDTQYF
len: 15; v_gene: TRBV6-4; j_gene: TRBJ2-6; abundance: few; d_gene: NA; CDR3nt: TGTGCCAGCAGTGTACAGGGTACTGGGGCCAACGTCCTGACTTTC; CDR3aa: CASSVQGTGANVLTF
len: 15; v_gene: TRBV27; j_gene: TRBJ2-7; abundance: many; d_gene: NA; CDR3nt: TGTGCCAGCAGTCTCCGGGACGGACCCGATTACGAGCAGTACTTC; CDR3aa: CASSLRDGPDYEQYF
len: 16; v_gene: TRBV7-2; j_gene: TRBJ1-3; abundance: NA; d_gene: NA; CDR3nt: TGTGCCAGCAGCTTAGCGGGGGAGATGGCTGGAAACACCATATATTTT; CDR3aa: CASSLAGEMAGNTIYF
len: 13; v_gene: TRBV27; j_gene: TRBJ1-4; abundance: few; d_gene: NA; CDR3nt: TGTGCCAGCATGCGGGGGCCCGGGGAAAAACTGTTTTTT; CDR3aa: CASMRGPGEKLFF
len: 16; v_gene: TRBV28; j_gene: TRBJ2-2; abundance: few; d_gene: TRBD1; CDR3nt: TGTGCCAGCAGTACACCGGGACAGGGTAACACCGGGGAGCTGTTTTTT; CDR3aa: CASSTPGQGNTGELFF
len: 11; v_gene: TRBV29-1; j_gene: TRBJ1-2; abundance: many; d_gene: NA; CDR3nt: TGCAGCGGGGACAACTTGGATGGCTACACCTTC; CDR3aa: CSGDNLDGYTF
len: 11; v_gene: TRBV6-1; j_gene: TRBJ1-1; abundance: few; d_gene: NA; CDR3nt: TGTGCCACCAGACAGTACACTGAAGCTTTCTTT; CDR3aa: CATRQYTEAFF
len: 14; v_gene: TRBV6-1; j_gene: TRBJ1-1; abundance: few; d_gene: TRBD1; CDR3nt: TGTGCCAGCACCCGGGACAGACAGAACACTGAAGCTTTCTTT; CDR3aa: CASTRDRQNTEAFF
len: 14; v_gene: TRBV3-1; j_gene: TRBJ2-1; abundance: few; d_gene: NA; CDR3nt: TGTGCCAGCAGCCAAGCCTACTCTAGCGCTGAGCAGTTCTTC; CDR3aa: CASSQAYSSAEQFF
len: 13; v_gene: TRBV2; j_gene: TRBJ2-1; abundance: NA; d_gene: NA; CDR3nt: TGTGCCAGCAGTGAAGTGGTTGGAGGTGAGCAGTTCTTC; CDR3aa: CASSEVVGGEQFF
len: 16; v_gene: TRBV12-3/TRBV12-4; j_gene: TRBJ2-1; abundance: NA; d_gene: TRBD2; CDR3nt: TGTGCCAGCAGCCTCATGAGGACTAGTGAAGGCAATGAGCAGTTCTTC; CDR3aa: CASSLMRTSEGNEQFF
len: 16; v_gene: TRBV3-1; j_gene: TRBJ2-2; abundance: NA; d_gene: NA; CDR3nt: TGTGCCAGCAGCTTAAAACGGGACTGGAACACCGGGGAGCTGTTTTTT; CDR3aa: CASSLKRDWNTGELFF
len: 17; v_gene: TRBV7-6; j_gene: TRBJ2-6; abundance: many; d_gene: TRBD1; CDR3nt: TGTGCCAGCAGCCCCCGACAGGGGGGGGTTGGGGCCAACGTCCTGACTTTC; CDR3aa: CASSPRQGGVGANVLTF
len: 15; v_gene: TRBV5-4; j_gene: TRBJ2-3; abundance: many; d_gene: TRBD2; CDR3nt: TGTGCCAGCAGCTTTGGCGGGAGGGCAACAGATACGCAGTATTTT; CDR3aa: CASSFGGRATDTQYF
len: 15; v_gene: TRBV28; j_gene: TRBJ1-2; abundance: NA; d_gene: NA; CDR3nt: TGTGCCAGCAGTTTATCCCACAGGACTTACTATGGCTACACCTTC; CDR3aa: CASSLSHRTYYGYTF